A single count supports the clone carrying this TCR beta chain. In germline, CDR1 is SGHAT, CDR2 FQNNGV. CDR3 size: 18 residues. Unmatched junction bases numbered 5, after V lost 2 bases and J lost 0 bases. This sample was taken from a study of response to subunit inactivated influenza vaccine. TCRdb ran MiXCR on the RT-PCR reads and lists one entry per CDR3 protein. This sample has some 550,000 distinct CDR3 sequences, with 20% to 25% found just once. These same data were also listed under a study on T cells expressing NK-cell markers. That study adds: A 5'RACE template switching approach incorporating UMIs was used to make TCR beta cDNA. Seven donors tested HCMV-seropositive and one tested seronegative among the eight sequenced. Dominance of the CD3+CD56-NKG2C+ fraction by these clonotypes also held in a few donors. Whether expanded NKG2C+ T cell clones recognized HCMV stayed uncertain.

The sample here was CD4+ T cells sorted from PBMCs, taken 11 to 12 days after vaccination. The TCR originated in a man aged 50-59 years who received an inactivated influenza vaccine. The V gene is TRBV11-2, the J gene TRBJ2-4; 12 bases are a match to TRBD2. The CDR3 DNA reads TGTGCCAGCAGCTTATGGACTAGCGGGAATCTAGCCAAAAACATTCAGTACTTC. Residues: CASSLWTSGNLAKNIQYF.